This T cell receptor beta chain appears in the sequencing data of a study of high-grade serous ovarian cancer treatment subgroups (dated by TCRdb to the early 2020s). Regarding the complete study: On average, each sample produced more than 13,000 sequencing reads and thousands of unique TCR beta rearrangements. The study profiled TCR beta repertoires in high-grade serous ovarian cancer patients grouped by complete gross resection or neoadjuvant chemotherapy response under a laparoscopic triage algorithm. A cohort of 30 patients was included: around ten with no residual disease after primary surgery (R0), around ten who were excellent NACT responders, and around ten who were poor NACT responders. Each patient contributed one primary tumor and two metastatic tumor samples, giving 90 samples in total. Summary of the overall study and its limitations: The TCR repertoire analyses centered on CDR3, leaving CDR1 and CDR2 unanalyzed. Repertoire similarity between tumors of the same patient ranged about 0.095 to 0.79, whereas almost no similarity was seen between different patients. TCR clonal relatedness correlated positively with neoantigen level and, by trend, with copy number variation and mutation load from whole-genome sequencing. Because bulk tumor TCR sequencing provided no spatial information, insight into HGSC tumor complexity and diversity was limited.

Concerning this clone itself: This receptor's antigen is unknown. It has no much larger one-base neighbor in the sample; base qualities were not kept.

Reading from cysteine to phenylalanine, the CDR3 counts 16 amino acids. Left in the record is the CDR3 DNA by itself, 48 bases read in frame from the first base. The junction shows trimming of 1 base on V and 3 bases on J, and the gene matches do not reach 3 bases of it. CDR1 and CDR2 were assigned from the germline V gene as SGHAT and FQNNGV. Tumor samples were obtained before definitive surgery or chemotherapy. Genomic DNA was extracted by the MD Anderson Biospecimen Extraction Resource, and TCR sequencing was done by the MD Anderson Cancer Genomics Laboratory. The roughly 100 tumor samples underwent high-throughput TCR profiling with ImmunoSEQ. The study's processing was this. Richness (unique productive sequences), clonality, evenness and relatedness were included as repertoire diversity metrics, and similarity between samples was assessed with the Bhattacharyya coefficient. A sensitivity analysis excluded TCRs with fewer than two reads and gave consistent conclusions. Not all clones reach the TCRdb copy of this immuneACCESS table, which keeps in-frame sequences only. Checked studies attribute under half of the gap to unresolved V genes and leave the rest unexplained. V and J calls and clone size follow that table, whereas D and trimming were derived from the DNA. The sample yields around 8,100 clones; approximately 84% were counted once. The ten top clones hold 9.5% to 13% of the sample.

The chain is assembled from TRBV11-2 and TRBJ2-5; the central 12 bases match TRBD2. The material sequenced was tumor tissue. This clonotype was sampled from a human donor with high-grade serous ovarian cancer. The DNA reads TGTGCCAGCAGCTTAGGGGCTAGCGGGAGGGAAGAGACCCAGTACTTC. Its product reads: CASSLGASGREETQYF.